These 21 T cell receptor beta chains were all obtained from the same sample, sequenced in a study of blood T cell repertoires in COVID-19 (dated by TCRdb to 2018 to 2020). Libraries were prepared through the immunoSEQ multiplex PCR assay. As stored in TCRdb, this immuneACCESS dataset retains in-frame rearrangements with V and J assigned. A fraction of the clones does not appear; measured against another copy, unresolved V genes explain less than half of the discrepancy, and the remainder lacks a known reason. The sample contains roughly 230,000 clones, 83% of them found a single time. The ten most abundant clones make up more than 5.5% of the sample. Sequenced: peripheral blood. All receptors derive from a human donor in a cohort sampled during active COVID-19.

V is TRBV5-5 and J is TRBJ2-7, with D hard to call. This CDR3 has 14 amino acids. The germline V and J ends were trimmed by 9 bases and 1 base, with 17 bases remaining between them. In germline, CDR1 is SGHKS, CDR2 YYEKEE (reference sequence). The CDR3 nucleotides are TGTGCCACCACACCCGAGGCATTTTCCTACGAGCAGTACTTC. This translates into CATTPEAFSYEQYF. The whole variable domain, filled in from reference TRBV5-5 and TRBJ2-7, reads DAGVTQSPTHLIKTRGQQVTLRCSPISGHKSVSWYQQVLGQGPQFIFQYYEKEERGRGNFPDRFSARQFPNYSSELNVNALLLGDSALYLCATTPEAFSYEQYFGPGTRLTVT.

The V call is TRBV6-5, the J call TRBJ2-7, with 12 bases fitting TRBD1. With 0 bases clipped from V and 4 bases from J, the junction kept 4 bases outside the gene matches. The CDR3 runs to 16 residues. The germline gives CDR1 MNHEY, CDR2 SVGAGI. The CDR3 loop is CASSYSGTGGVYEQYF. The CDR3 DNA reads TGTGCCAGCAGTTACTCCGGGACAGGGGGCGTTTACGAGCAGTACTTC.

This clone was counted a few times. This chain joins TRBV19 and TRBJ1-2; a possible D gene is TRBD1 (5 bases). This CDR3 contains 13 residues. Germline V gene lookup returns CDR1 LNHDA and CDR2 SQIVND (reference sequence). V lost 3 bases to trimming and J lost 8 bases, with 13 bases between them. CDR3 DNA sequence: TGTGCCAGTAGTATCGACAGTCTCGGGGGCTACACCTTC. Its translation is CASSIDSLGGYTF.

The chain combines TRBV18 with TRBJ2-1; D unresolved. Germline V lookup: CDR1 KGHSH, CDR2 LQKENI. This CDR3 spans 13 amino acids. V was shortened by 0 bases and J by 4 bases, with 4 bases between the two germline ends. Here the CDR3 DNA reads TGTGCCAGCTCACCACCGACTTACAATGAGCAGTTCTTC. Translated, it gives CASSPPTYNEQFF.

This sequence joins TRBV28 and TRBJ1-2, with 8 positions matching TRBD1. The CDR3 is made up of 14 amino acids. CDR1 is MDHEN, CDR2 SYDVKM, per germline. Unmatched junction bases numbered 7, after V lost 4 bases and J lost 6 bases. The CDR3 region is CASSSGGAVNGYTF. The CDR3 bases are TGTGCCAGCAGTTCAGGGGGCGCAGTCAATGGCTACACCTTC.

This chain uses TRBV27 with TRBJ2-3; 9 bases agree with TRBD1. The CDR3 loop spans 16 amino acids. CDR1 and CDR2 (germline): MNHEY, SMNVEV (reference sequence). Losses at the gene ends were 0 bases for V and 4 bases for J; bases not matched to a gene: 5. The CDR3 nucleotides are TGTGCCAGCAGTTTATCGGGACAGGGCTGGTCAGATACGCAGTATTTT. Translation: CASSLSGQGWSDTQYF.

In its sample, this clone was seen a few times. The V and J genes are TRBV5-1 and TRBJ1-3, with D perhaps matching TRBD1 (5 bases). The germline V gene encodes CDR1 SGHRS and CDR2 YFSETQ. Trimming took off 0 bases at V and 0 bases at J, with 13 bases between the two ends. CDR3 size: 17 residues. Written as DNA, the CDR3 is TGCGCCAGCAGCTTGGATGGCCGGGGGAGCTCTGGAAACACCATATATTTT. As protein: CASSLDGRGSSGNTIYF.

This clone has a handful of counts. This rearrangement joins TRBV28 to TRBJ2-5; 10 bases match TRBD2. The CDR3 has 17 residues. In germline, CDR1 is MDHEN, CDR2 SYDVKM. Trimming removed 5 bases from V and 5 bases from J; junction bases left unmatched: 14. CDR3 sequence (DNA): TGTGCCAGCAGTCTCGGGGGAGCGGGAGGGCCCTTTGAGACCCAGTACTTC. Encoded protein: CASSLGGAGGPFETQYF.

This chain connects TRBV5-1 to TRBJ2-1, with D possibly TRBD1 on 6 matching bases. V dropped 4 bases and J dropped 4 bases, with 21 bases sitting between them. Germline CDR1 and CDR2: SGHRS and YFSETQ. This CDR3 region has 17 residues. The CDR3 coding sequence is TGCGCCAGCAGCGTCCGGGACACCGGGACCAGTTACAATGAGCAGTTCTTC. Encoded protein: CASSVRDTGTSYNEQFF. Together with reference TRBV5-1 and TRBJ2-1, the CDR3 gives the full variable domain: KAGVTQTPRYLIKTRGQQVTLSCSPISGHRSVSWYQQTPGQGLQFLFEYFSETQRNKGNFPGRFSGRQFSNSRSEMNVSTLELGDSALYLCASSVRDTGTSYNEQFFGPGTRLTVL.

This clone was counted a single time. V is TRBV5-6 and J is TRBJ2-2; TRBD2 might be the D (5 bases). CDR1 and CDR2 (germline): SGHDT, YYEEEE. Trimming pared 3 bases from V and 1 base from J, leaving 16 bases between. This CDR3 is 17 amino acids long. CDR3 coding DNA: TGTGCCAGCAGCTCGATGCCTCTTCGGGAGAACACCGGGGAGCTGTTTTTT. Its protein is CASSSMPLRENTGELFF.

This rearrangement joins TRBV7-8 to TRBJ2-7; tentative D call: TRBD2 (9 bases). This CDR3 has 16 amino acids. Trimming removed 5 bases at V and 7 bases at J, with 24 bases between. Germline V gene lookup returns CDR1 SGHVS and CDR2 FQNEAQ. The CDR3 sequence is CASSPGLAGTGREQYF. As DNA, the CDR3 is TGTGCCAGCAGCCCGGGCCTAGCGGGGACAGGTCGTGAGCAGTACTTC. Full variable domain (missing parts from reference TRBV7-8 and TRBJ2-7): GAGVSQSPRYKVAKRGQDVALRCDPISGHVSLFWYQQALGQGPEFLTYFQNEAQLDKSGLPSDRFFAERPEGSVSTLKIQRTQQEDSAVYLCASSPGLAGTGREQYFGPGTRLTVT.

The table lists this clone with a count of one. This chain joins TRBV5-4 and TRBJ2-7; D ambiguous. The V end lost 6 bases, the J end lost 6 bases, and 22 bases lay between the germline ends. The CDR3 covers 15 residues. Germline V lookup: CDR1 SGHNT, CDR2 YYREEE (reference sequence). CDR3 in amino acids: CASKDSVATNSEQYF. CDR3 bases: TGTGCCAGCAAAGATAGTGTGGCAACTAACTCCGAGCAGTACTTC.

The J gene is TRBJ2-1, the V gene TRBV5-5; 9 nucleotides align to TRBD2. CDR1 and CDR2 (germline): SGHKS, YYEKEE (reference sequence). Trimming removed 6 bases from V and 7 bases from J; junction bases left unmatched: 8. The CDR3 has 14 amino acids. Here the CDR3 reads CASTKPREGNEQFF. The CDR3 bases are TGTGCCAGCACCAAGCCGCGGGAGGGTAATGAGCAGTTCTTC.

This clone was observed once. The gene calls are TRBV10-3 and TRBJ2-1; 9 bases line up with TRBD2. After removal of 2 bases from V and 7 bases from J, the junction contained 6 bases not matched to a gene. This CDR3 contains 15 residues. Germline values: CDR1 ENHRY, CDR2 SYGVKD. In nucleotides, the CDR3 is TGTGCCATCAGTGAGCAGTTAGCGGGAGAAAATGAGCAGTTCTTC. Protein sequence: CAISEQLAGENEQFF.

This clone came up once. CDR3 region: CASSPSGAYENEQFF. The CDR3 DNA follows: TGTGCCAGCAGCCCTAGCGGGGCCTACGAGAATGAGCAGTTCTTC. The rearrangement links TRBV5-6 to TRBJ2-1; 9 bases fit TRBD2. Germline V lookup: CDR1 SGHDT, CDR2 YYEEEE. CDR3 length: 15 amino acids. V lost 4 bases to trimming and J lost 7 bases; unmatched junction nucleotides: 9.

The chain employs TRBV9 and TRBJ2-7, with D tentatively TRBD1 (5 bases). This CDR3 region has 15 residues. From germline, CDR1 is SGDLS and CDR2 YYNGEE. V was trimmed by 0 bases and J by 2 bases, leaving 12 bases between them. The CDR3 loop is CASSVGAGKPYEQYF. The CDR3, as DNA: TGTGCCAGCAGCGTAGGAGCAGGGAAACCCTACGAGCAGTACTTC.

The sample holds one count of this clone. The CDR3: CATSDHRRGSSYNEQFF. The CDR3 DNA follows: TGTGCCACCAGTGATCACAGAAGAGGGAGCTCCTACAATGAGCAGTTCTTC. The genes are TRBV24-1 and TRBJ2-1; D possibly corresponds to TRBD2 (5 bases). Germline values: CDR1 KGHDR, CDR2 SFDVKD. Between the trimmed V and J ends, which lost 3 bases and 0 bases, there was a span of 14 bases. CDR3 length equals 17 residues.

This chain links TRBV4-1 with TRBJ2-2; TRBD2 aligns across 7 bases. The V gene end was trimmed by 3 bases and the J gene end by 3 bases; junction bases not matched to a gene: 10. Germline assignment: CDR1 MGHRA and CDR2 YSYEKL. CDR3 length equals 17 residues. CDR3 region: CASSHRVPAGDTGELFF. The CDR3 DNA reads TGCGCCAGCAGCCACCGCGTCCCGGCGGGAGACACCGGGGAGCTGTTTTTT.

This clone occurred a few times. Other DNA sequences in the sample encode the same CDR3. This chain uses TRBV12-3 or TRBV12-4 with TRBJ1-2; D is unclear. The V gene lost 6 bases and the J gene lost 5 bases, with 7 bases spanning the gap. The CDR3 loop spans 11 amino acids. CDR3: CASSRGYGYTF. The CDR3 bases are TGTGCCAGCAGCCGGGGTTATGGCTACACCTTC.

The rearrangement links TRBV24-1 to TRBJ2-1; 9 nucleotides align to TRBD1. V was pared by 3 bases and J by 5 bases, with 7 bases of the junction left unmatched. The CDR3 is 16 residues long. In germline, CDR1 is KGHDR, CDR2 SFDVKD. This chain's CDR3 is CATSDPPGQGHNEQFF. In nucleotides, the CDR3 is TGTGCCACCAGTGATCCCCCGGGACAGGGTCACAATGAGCAGTTCTTC.

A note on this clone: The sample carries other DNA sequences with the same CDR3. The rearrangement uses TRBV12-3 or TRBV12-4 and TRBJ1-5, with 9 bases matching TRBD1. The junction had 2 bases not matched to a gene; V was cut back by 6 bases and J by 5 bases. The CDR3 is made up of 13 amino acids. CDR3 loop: CASSRQGDQPQHF. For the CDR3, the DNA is TGTGCCAGCAGCCGACAGGGGGATCAGCCCCAGCATTTT.